The T cell receptor beta chain under discussion was sequenced for a study of blood T cells in healthy people across ages. About the study: Template-switching capture recovered about one barcoded beta molecule per two T cells. Overall study findings and caveats: Strong correlation linked observed beta diversity and percent naive T cells.

With 4 bases removed from V and 4 bases from J, the gap between germline ends came to 12 bases. The CDR3 has 14 amino acids. Germline assignment: CDR1 SGHTS and CDR2 YDEGEE. For this clonotype: Antigen unknown.

A second about 7 to 11 cycle PCR used barcoded and J-beta primers. MiXCR, applied by TCRdb to the 5' RACE reads, yields one record per CDR3 protein. The sample carries about 700,000 distinct CDR3 sequences, about 30% recorded once. The TCR comes from a woman of 80 years or more in good health. This sequence joins TRBV5-8 and TRBJ2-4; D might be TRBD1 (6 bases). Sequenced material: blood. CDR3 bases: TGTGCCAGCAGCCAGCAAGACAGGAAAAACATTCAGTACTTC. This gives the protein CASSQQDRKNIQYF.